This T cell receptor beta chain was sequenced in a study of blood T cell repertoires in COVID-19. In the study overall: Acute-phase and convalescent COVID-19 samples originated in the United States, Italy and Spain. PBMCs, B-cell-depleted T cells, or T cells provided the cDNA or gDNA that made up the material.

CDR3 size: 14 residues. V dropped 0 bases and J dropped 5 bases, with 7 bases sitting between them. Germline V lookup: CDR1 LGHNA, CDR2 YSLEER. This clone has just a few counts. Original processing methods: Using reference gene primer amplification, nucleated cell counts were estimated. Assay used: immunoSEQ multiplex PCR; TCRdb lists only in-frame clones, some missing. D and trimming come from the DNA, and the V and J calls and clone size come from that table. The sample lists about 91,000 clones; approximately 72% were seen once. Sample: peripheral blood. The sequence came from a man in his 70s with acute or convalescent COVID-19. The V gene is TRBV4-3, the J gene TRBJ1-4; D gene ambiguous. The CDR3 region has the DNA TGCGCCAGCAGCCAAGAAACTTCCAATGAAAAACTGTTTTTT. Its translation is CASSQETSNEKLFF.